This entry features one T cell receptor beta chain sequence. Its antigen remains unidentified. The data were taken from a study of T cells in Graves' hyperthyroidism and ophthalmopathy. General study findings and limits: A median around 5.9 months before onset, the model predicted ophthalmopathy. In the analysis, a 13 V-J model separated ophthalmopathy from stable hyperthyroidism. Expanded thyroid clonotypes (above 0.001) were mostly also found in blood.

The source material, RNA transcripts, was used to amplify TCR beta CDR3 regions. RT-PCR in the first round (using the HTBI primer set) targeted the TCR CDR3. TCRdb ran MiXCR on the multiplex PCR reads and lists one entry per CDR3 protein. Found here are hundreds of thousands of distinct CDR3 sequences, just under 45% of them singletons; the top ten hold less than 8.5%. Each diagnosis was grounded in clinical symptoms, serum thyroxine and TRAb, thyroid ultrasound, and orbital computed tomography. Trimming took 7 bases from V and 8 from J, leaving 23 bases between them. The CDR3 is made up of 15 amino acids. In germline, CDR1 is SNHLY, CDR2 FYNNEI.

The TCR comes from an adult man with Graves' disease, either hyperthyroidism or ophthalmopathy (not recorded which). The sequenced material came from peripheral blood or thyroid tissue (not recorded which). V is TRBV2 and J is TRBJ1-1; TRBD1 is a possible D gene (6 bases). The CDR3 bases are TGTGCCAGCACCCTGGGGGGGCAAGAACTCGAAGAAGCTTTCTTT. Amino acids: CASTLGGQELEEAFF.